These 4 T cell receptor beta chains were sequenced from one sample in a study of T-cell reconstitution after alpha-beta-depleted transplantation in children. Preparing the TCRbeta library involved the use of unique molecular identifiers. TCRdb itself ran the PCR reads through MiXCR, one entry per CDR3 protein. The table lists some 600,000 distinct CDR3 sequences, approximately 12% of them singletons. The starting material was PBMCs, mostly from graft donor cells, obtained 360 days after TCRalphabeta/CD19-depleted stem cell transplant. These receptors were taken from a male patient aged 10 to 17 who had a stem cell transplant for acute myeloid leukemia, so the T cells may come from the graft donor.

This clonotype was seen a handful of times. The CDR3 coding sequence is TGTGCCAGCAGCGTGCAGGGGGCTGGGGCCAACGTCCTGACTTTC. Its protein product is CASSVQGAGANVLTF. The rearrangement links TRBV9 to TRBJ2-6; 7 bases are shared with TRBD1. The CDR3 spans 15 residues. The junction had 1 base not matched to a gene; V was cut back by 2 bases and J by 2 bases. Germline CDR1 SGDLS, CDR2 YYNGEE.

This clonotype was observed at least ten times. This chain connects TRBV6-1 to TRBJ2-4; D gene ambiguous. The V gene lost 6 bases and the J gene lost 8 bases, with 20 bases spanning the gap. Germline loops: CDR1 MNHNS, CDR2 SASEGT. This CDR3 has 15 amino acids. CDR3 protein: CASRTDAVGMDIQYF. CDR3 bases: TGTGCCAGCAGAACAGACGCGGTGGGCATGGACATTCAGTACTTC.

The chain employs TRBV3-1 and TRBJ1-5; D gene ambiguous. V lost 7 bases and J 7 bases, leaving 17 bases between the germline ends. This CDR3 region has 14 residues. The germline gives CDR1 LGHDT, CDR2 YNNKEL (reference sequence). This CDR3 is CASTSLRVSQPQHF. CDR3 sequence (DNA): TGTGCCAGCACTTCATTGCGGGTGAGCCAGCCCCAGCATTTT.

The chain combines TRBV5-6 with TRBJ2-7; D not resolved. Trimming left V 3 bases short and J 0 bases short, with 4 bases between. Germline CDR1 reads SGHDT; CDR2 reads YYEEEE. CDR3 length equals 12 residues. The CDR3 spells CASSSYSYEQYF. In DNA form, the CDR3 reads TGTGCCAGCAGCTCGTACTCCTACGAGCAGTACTTC. The complete variable domain, with remaining parts taken from reference TRBV5-6 and TRBJ2-7, reads DAGVTQSPTHLIKTRGQQVTLRCSPKSGHDTVSWYQQALGQGPQFIFQYYEEEERQRGNFPDRFSGHQFPNYSSELNVNALLLGDSALYLCASSSYSYEQYFGPGTRLTVT.